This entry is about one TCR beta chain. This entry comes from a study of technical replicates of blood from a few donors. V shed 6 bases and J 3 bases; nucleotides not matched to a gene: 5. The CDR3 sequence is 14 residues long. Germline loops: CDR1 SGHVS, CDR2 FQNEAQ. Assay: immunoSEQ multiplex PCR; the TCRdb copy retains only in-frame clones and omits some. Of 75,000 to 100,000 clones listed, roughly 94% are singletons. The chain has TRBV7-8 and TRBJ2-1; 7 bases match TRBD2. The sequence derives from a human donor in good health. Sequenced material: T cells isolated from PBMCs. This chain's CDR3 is CASSWRGSYNEQFF. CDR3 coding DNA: TGTGCCAGCAGTTGGCGGGGGAGCTACAATGAGCAGTTCTTC.